The text below deals with one TCR beta chain. This receptor's antigen is unknown. No much larger clone is present one base from it, and per-base qualities are unavailable. Library generation was performed with the immunoSEQ multiplex PCR assay. Held by TCRdb, this immuneACCESS table contains in-frame sequences only and omits some clones. Under half of the omission traces to an unresolved V gene where checked; the cause of the rest is unknown. This sample has tens of thousands of clones in its table, and around 89% of those were observed once. The ten largest clonotypes hold under 15% of the sample. Including cysteine and phenylalanine, the CDR3 has 18 amino acids. Of the read, only the CDR3 DNA is kept; its 54 bases are in frame from base 1. The germline V gene supplies CDR1 LGHNA and CDR2 YSLEER. Trimming removed 1 base from V and 2 bases from J; the gene matches leave 10 bases unexplained. The sample is drawn from a study of control samples from healthy donors and cancer patients (dated by TCRdb to 2019 to 2021).

This chain is built from TRBV4-3 and TRBJ2-3, with 9 bases in between that match TRBD2. The source material was blood. This sequence was found in a woman between 65 and 79 years old in good health. The CDR3 region reads CASSQGLSSGVNTDTQYF. The bases are TGCGCCAGCAGCCAAGGGCTCTCTAGCGGGGTAAACACAGATACGCAGTATTTT.